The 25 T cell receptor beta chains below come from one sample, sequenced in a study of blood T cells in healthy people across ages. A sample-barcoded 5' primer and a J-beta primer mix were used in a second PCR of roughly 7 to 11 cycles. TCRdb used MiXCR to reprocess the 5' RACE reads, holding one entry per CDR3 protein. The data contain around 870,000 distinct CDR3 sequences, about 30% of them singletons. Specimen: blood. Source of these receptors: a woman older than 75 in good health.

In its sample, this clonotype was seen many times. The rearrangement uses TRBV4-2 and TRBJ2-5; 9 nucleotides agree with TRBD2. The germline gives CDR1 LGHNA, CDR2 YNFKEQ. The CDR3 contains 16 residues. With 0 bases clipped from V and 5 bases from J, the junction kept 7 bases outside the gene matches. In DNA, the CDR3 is TGTGCCAGCAGCCAAGAGCTAGGGCTAGCGGGGGAGACCCAGTACTTC. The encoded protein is CASSQELGLAGETQYF.

CDR3 residues: CAGSGTSGGIADTQYF. In nucleotides, the CDR3 is TGTGCCGGATCCGGGACTAGCGGGGGGATTGCAGATACGCAGTATTTT. The chain uses TRBV2 and TRBJ2-3; TRBD2 aligns across 15 bases. With V trimmed by 11 bases and J by 4 bases, 10 bases remained unmatched. Germline V gives CDR1 SNHLY, CDR2 FYNNEI. This CDR3 has 16 residues.

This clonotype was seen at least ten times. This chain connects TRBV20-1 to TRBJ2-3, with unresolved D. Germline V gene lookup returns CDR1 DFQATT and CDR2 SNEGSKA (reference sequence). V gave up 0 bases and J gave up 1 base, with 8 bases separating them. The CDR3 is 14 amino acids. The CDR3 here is CSARDSLRTDTQYF. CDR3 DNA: TGCAGTGCTAGAGATAGTCTTCGCACAGATACGCAGTATTTT.

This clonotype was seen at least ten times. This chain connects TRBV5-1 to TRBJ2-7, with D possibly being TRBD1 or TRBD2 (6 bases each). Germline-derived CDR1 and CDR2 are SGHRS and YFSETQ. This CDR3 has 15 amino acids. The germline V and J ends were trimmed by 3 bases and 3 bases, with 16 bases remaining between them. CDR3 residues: CASSYWTAGGYEQYF. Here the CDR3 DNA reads TGCGCCAGCAGCTATTGGACAGCCGGGGGCTACGAGCAGTACTTC.

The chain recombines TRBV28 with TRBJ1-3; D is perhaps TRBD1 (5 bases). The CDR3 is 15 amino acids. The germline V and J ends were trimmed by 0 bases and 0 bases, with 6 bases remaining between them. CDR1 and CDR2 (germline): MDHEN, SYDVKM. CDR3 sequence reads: CASSLWRGSGNTIYF. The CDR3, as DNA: TGTGCCAGCAGTTTATGGAGGGGCTCTGGAAACACCATATATTTT.

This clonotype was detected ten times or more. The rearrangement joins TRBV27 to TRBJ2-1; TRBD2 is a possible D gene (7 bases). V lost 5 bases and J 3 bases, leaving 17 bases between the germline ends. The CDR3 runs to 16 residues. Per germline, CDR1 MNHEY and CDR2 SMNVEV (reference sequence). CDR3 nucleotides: TGTGCCAGCAGTCTAGTGGGGGGGCAAAACTACAATGAGCAGTTCTTC. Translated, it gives CASSLVGGQNYNEQFF.

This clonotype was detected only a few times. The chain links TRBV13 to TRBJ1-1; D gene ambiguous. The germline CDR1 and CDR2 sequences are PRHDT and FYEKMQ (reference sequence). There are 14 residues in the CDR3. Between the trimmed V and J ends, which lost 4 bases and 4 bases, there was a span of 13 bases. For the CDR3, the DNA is TGTGCCAGCAGCTCCGGGTGGGAGGGCACTGAAGCTTTCTTT. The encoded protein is CASSSGWEGTEAFF.

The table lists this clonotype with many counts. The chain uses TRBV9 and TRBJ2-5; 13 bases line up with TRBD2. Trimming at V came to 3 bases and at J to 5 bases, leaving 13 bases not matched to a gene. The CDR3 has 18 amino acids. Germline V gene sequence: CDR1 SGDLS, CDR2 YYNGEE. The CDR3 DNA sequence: TGTGCCAGCAGCGATCCAAGACTAGCGGGGGGCAAAGGGGAGACCCAGTACTTC. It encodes CASSDPRLAGGKGETQYF.

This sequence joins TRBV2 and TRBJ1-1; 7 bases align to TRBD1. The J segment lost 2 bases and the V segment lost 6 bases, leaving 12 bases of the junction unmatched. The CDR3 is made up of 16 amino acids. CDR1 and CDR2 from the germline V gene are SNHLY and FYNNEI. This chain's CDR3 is CASRVEGAGTNTEAFF. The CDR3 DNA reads TGTGCCAGCAGGGTGGAGGGGGCGGGGACCAACACTGAAGCTTTCTTT.

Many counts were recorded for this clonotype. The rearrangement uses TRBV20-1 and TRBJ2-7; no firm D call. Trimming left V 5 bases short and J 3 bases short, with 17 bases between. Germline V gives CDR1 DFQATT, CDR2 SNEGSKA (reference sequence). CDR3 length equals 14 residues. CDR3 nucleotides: TGCAGTGCTGTCGCGACTGTGCGCTTCTACGAGCAGTACTTC. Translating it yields CSAVATVRFYEQYF.

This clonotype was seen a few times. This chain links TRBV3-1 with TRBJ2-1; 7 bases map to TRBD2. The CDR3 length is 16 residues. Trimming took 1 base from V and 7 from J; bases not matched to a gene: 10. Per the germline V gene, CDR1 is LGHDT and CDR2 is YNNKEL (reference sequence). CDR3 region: CASSQVLLTSQNEQFF. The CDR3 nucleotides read TGTGCCAGCAGCCAAGTTCTCCTGACTAGCCAGAATGAGCAGTTCTTC.

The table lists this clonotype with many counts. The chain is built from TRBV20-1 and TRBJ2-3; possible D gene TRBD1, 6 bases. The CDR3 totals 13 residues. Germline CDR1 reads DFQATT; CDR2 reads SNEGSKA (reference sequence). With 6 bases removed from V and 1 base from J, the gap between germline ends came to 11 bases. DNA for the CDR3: TGCAGTGCCGTGGACAGTCGCACAGATACGCAGTATTTT. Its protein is CSAVDSRTDTQYF.

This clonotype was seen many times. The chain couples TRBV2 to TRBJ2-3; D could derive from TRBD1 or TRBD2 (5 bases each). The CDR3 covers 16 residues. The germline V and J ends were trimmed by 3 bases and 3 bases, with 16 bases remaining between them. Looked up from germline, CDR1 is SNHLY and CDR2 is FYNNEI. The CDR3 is CASSDWQGGGTDTQYF. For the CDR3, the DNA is TGTGCCAGCAGTGACTGGCAGGGTGGAGGAACAGATACGCAGTATTTT.

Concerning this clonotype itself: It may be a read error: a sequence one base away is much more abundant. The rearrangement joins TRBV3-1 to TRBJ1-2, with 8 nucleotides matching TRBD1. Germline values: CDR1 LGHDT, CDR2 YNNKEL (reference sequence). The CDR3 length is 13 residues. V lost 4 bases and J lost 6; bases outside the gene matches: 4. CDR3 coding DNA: TGTGCCAGCAGCCCGACAGGGGAGGATGGCTACACCTTC. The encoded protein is CASSPTGEDGYTF.

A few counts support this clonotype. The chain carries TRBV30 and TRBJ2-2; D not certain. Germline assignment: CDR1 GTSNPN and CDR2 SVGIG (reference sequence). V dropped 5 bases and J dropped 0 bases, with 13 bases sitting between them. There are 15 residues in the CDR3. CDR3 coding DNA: TGTGCCTGGCTACCGGACGGAACGAACACCGGGGAGCTGTTTTTT. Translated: CAWLPDGTNTGELFF.

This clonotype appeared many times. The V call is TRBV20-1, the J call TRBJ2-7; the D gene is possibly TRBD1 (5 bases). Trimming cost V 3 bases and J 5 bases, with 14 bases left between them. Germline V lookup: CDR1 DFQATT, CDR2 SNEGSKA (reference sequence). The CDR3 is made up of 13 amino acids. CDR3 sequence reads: CSASLAGNHEQYF. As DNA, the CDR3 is TGCAGTGCTAGCCTTGCAGGGAACCACGAGCAGTACTTC.

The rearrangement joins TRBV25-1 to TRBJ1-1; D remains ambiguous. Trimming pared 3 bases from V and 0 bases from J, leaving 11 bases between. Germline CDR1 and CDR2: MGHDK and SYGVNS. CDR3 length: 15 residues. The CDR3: CASSETRTVNTEAFF. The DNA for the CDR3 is TGTGCCAGCAGTGAGACTAGGACTGTGAACACTGAAGCTTTCTTT.

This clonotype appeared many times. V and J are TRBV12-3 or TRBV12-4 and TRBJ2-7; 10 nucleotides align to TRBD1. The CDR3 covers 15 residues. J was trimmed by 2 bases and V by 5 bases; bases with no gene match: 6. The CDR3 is CASSRSGTGAYEQYF. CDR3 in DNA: TGTGCCAGCAGTCGATCTGGGACAGGGGCCTACGAGCAGTACTTC.

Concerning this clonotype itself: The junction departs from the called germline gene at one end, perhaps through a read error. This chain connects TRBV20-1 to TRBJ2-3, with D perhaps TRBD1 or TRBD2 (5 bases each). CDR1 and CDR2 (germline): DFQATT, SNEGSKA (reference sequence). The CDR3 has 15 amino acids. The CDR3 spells CSARDLVAFDRYAVF. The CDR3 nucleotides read TGCAGTGCTAGAGATCTGGTAGCGTTTGACAGATACGCAGTATTT.

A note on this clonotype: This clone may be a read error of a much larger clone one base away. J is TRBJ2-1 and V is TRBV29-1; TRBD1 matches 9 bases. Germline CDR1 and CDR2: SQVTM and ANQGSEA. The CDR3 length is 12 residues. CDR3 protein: CTTGGNQETQFF. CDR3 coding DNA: TGCACGACAGGGGGAAATCAAGAGACCCAGTTCTTC.

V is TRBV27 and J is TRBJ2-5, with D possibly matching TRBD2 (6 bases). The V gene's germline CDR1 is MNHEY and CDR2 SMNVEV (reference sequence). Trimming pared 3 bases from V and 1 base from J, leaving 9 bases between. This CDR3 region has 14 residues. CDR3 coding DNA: TGTGCCAGCAGTTTCGGAGGGGTCCAAGAGACCCAGTACTTC. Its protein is CASSFGGVQETQYF.

Here the CDR3 DNA reads TGCAGCGCCGACCTAGCGGACAGCTCCTACAATGAGCAGTTCTTC. Its translation is CSADLADSSYNEQFF. The chain recombines TRBV29-1 with TRBJ2-1, with a weak D call TRBD2 (7 bases). The V end was cut by 7 bases, the J end by 0 bases, with 16 bases between. The germline CDR1 and CDR2 sequences are SQVTM and ANQGSEA. The CDR3 totals 15 residues.

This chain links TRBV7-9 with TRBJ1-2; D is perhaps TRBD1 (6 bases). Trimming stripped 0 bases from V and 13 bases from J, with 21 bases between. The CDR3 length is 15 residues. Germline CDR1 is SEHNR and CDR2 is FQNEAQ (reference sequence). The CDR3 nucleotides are TGTGCCAGCAGCTTAGCCCCCTCGACAGGTATAACAGTCACCTTC. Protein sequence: CASSLAPSTGITVTF.

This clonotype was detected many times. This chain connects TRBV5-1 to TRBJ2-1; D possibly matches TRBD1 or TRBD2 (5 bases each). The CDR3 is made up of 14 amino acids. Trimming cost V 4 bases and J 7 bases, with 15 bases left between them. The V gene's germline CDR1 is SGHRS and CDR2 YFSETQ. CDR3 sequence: CASSDARGKNEQFF. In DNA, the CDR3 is TGCGCCAGCAGCGACGCGAGGGGTAAGAATGAGCAGTTCTTC.

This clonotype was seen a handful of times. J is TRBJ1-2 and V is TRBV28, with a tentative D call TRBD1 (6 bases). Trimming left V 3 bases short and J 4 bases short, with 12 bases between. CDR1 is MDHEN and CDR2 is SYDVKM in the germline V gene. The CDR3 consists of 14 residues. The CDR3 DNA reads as TGTGCCAGCAGTTTTCCTGGACAGCTCTATGGCTACACCTTC. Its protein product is CASSFPGQLYGYTF.